This T cell receptor beta chain is drawn from a study of naive and memory T cell subsets. Described treatment: skin biopsy from PPD injection site in Mantoux-positive individual. A UMI-containing oligonucleotide was joined by 3' ligation to the TCR cDNA template. This clonotype was recorded many times. The CDR3 is 15 residues long. J lost 2 bases, V lost 4 bases, and 3 bases had no gene match. Germline V lookup: CDR1 MNHEY, CDR2 SVGEGT. The SP2 primer and nested alpha and beta constant region primers amplified ligated cDNA in four rounds. Using its own MiXCR run on the UMI-ligation and nested PCR reads, TCRdb lists one record per CDR3 protein. This sample has 30,000 to 35,000 distinct CDR3 sequences, with less than 8.5% found just once.

Here the sequenced sample was skin, taken from a tuberculin skin test site. The receptor comes from an adult in good health. The chain employs TRBV6-2 or TRBV6-3 and TRBJ2-3; 10 bases match TRBD2. Written as DNA, the CDR3 is TGTGCCAGCAGTTCCCTAGCGGGGGCCACAGATACGCAGTATTTT. Translating it yields CASSSLAGATDTQYF.